This T cell receptor beta chain was recovered during a study of memory CD4+ T cells and cytomegalovirus serostatus. Overall study results and limits: Suggested: most of the CMV-linked TCR signature lies in CD4+ memory cells.

Worth noting for this clone: Antigen: not known.

Profiling relied on immunoSEQ multiplex PCR, and the TCRdb table lists in-frame clones only, not all of them. This sample carries 55,000 to 65,000 clones, 82% of them seen once, and the ten largest clones take 0.5%. Single viable CD3+CD4+CD8-CD45RO+ cells were sorted as the memory CD4+ T cells. Positive selection with CD4 microbeads enriched total CD4+ T cells. The sequenced material came from memory CD4+ T cells from blood. The sequence was collected from an adult in good health and CMV-seronegative. Some clones in this sample may be carry-over from other donors' samples.

In DNA, the CDR3 is TGTGCCAGCAGTTTATACTTTGGAAACACTGAAGCTTTCTTT. This sequence encodes CASSLYFGNTEAFF. The V and J genes are TRBV27 and TRBJ1-1; D uncertain. Germline CDR1 MNHEY, CDR2 SMNVEV (reference sequence). The CDR3 contains 14 residues. Trimming took 1 base from V and 2 from J, leaving 8 bases between them.